This TCR beta chain was recorded in a study of blood T cell repertoires in COVID-19. Germline V gives CDR1 SGHNT, CDR2 YYREEE (reference sequence). CDR3 length equals 14 residues. Unmatched junction bases numbered 10, after V lost 4 bases and J lost 7 bases. TCRdb's copy holds only in-frame clones and misses some; the assay was immunoSEQ multiplex PCR. The sample records hundreds of thousands of clones, around 82% being singletons. This clone has a handful of counts. This clonotype originated in an elderly woman with active or convalescent COVID-19. The chain is built from TRBV5-4 and TRBJ2-5, with 7 positions matching TRBD2. Sequenced input: peripheral blood. CDR3 DNA sequence: TGTGCCAGCAGCCCTTGGGGGGGTGTGGGGACCCAGTACTTC. The encoded protein is CASSPWGGVGTQYF.